The 16 T cell receptor beta chains below all came from one sample that was sequenced in a study of identical twins. TCRdb reprocessed the 5' RACE reads via MiXCR and lists one record per CDR3 protein. The top ten clones hold around 40% of a sample with 210,000 or so distinct CDR3 sequences, more than 15% of them seen once. These data also featured in a second study, about T cells expressing NK-cell markers.

The sequenced sample consisted of CD8+ T cells sorted from blood. These receptors all stem from a woman aged 18-29 years in good health.

The J gene is TRBJ2-1, the V gene TRBV20-1; D is uncertain. V lost 5 bases, J lost 4 bases, and 18 bases lay in between. Germline values: CDR1 DFQATT, CDR2 SNEGSKA (reference sequence). The CDR3 totals 15 residues. CDR3 nucleotide sequence: TGCAGTGCTCCCTTACGACTGGGAATATACAATGAGCAGTTCTTC. Its protein product is CSAPLRLGIYNEQFF.

This clonotype has more than one count but fewer than ten. V and J are TRBV12-3 or TRBV12-4 and TRBJ2-7; D remains unclear. Trimming pared 0 bases from V and 5 bases from J, leaving 14 bases between. CDR3 length equals 15 residues. DNA for the CDR3: TGTGCCAGCAGTTTAGCCTTGGCCGGATCGGACGAGCAGTACTTC. Translating gives CASSLALAGSDEQYF.

This clonotype was counted a few times. The rearrangement uses TRBV12-3 or TRBV12-4 and TRBJ2-5, with 7 bases that match TRBD1. The CDR3 loop spans 14 amino acids. J was trimmed by 0 bases and V by 5 bases; bases with no gene match: 3. CDR3: CASSSRGYQETQYF. In DNA, the CDR3 is TGTGCCAGCAGTAGCAGGGGGTACCAAGAGACCCAGTACTTC.

This clonotype showed up just a few times. The chain recombines TRBV9 with TRBJ2-2; 7 nucleotides agree with TRBD1. J was trimmed by 8 bases and V by 0 bases; bases with no gene match: 7. The CDR3 sequence is 15 residues long. Per germline, CDR1 SGDLS and CDR2 YYNGEE. CDR3 amino acids: CASSVGGTAQGELFF. The CDR3 DNA follows: TGTGCCAGCAGCGTAGGGGGGACAGCACAAGGGGAGCTGTTTTTT.

There are many counts of this clonotype. This chain joins TRBV7-9 and TRBJ2-2; possible D gene TRBD1, 6 bases. V shed 4 bases and J shed 2 bases, with 14 bases lying between them. Germline V CDR1 and CDR2: SEHNR, FQNEAQ (reference sequence). The CDR3 consists of 16 residues. The CDR3 loop is CASSSTRDTNTGELFF. CDR3 coding DNA: TGTGCCAGCAGCTCGACTCGGGACACTAACACCGGGGAGCTGTTTTTT.

The chain has TRBV6-2 or TRBV6-3 and TRBJ2-7, with a tentative D call TRBD1 (8 bases). Germline V gene data show CDR1 as MNHEY and CDR2 as SVGEGT. V shed 6 bases and J shed 2 bases, with 23 bases lying between them. CDR3 length equals 17 residues. In DNA form, the CDR3 reads TGTGCCAGCAGGACGGACAGGGCCGGGAGGTCCGCCTACGAGCAGTACTTC. It specifies CASRTDRAGRSAYEQYF.

This clonotype was seen repeatedly, ten times or more. This chain links TRBV12-3 or TRBV12-4 with TRBJ1-1; D is unresolved. This CDR3 has 11 amino acids. Trimming pared 3 bases from V and 10 bases from J, leaving 9 bases between. The CDR3 is CASSLGTGAFF. The CDR3 nucleotides are TGTGCCAGCAGTTTGGGCACCGGAGCTTTCTTT.

This clonotype was observed a few times. The V gene is TRBV5-5, the J gene TRBJ1-5; weak D call: TRBD1 (6 bases). Trimming took off 1 base at V and 7 bases at J, with 12 bases between the two ends. CDR3 length: 14 residues. CDR1 and CDR2 (germline): SGHKS, YYEKEE (reference sequence). In nucleotides, the CDR3 is TGTGCCAGCAGCTTGTCCCTGCAGGGGCAGCCCCAGCATTTT. Protein: CASSLSLQGQPQHF. Full variable domain (missing parts from reference TRBV5-5 and TRBJ1-5): DAGVTQSPTHLIKTRGQQVTLRCSPISGHKSVSWYQQVLGQGPQFIFQYYEKEERGRGNFPDRFSARQFPNYSSELNVNALLLGDSALYLCASSLSLQGQPQHFGDGTRLSIL.

This clonotype appeared many times. The chain has TRBV12-3 or TRBV12-4 and TRBJ1-5; 7 nucleotides match TRBD1. There are 14 residues in the CDR3. V lost 3 bases to trimming and J lost 6 bases; unmatched junction nucleotides: 5. CDR3 sequence reads: CASSFETGFQPQHF. The CDR3 DNA sequence: TGTGCCAGCAGTTTTGAGACAGGGTTTCAGCCCCAGCATTTT.

The chain combines TRBV12-3 or TRBV12-4 with TRBJ1-4, with D maybe TRBD1 (6 bases). The CDR3 runs 14 residues. Trimming took off 6 bases at V and 6 bases at J, with 14 bases between the two ends. CDR3 nucleotides: TGTGCCAGCAGCCCTTCGGGGGGCTATGAAAAACTGTTTTTT. Encoded protein: CASSPSGGYEKLFF.

The chain is built from TRBV5-1 and TRBJ1-2; D not resolved. The CDR3 is made up of 13 amino acids. From germline, CDR1 is SGHRS and CDR2 YFSETQ. V was trimmed by 1 base and J by 6 bases, leaving 10 bases between them. CDR3 protein: CASSLLGLDGYTF. For the CDR3, the DNA is TGCGCCAGCAGCTTGTTGGGCCTCGATGGCTACACCTTC.

This clonotype has at least ten counts. The genes are TRBV29-1 and TRBJ1-1; unclear D gene. V lost 0 bases, J lost 8 bases, and 10 bases lay in between. CDR1 is SQVTM and CDR2 is ANQGSEA in the germline V gene. This CDR3 is built from 12 residues. Here the CDR3 reads CSVEDGGREAFF. CDR3 bases: TGCAGCGTTGAAGATGGAGGGAGGGAAGCTTTCTTT.

This clonotype has just a few counts. The rearrangement uses TRBV20-1 and TRBJ2-3; D is ambiguous. CDR1 is DFQATT, CDR2 SNEGSKA, per germline (reference sequence). V was shortened by 1 base and J by 10 bases, with 12 bases between the two germline ends. The CDR3 sequence is 12 residues long. In DNA, the CDR3 is TGCAGTGCTAGAGCTCCTCTCGATGCGCAGTATTTT. Translated: CSARAPLDAQYF.

The table lists this clonotype with a few counts. The chain has TRBV27 and TRBJ2-7, with D possibly TRBD2 on 6 matching bases. Trimming left V 6 bases short and J 8 bases short, with 17 bases between. The CDR3 covers 13 residues. The V gene's germline CDR1 is MNHEY and CDR2 SMNVEV (reference sequence). CDR3 nucleotides: TGTGCCAGCAGATACGACCCCGCGGGACAGCAGTACTTC. Protein product: CASRYDPAGQQYF.

V and J are TRBV10-3 and TRBJ2-3, with TRBD2 matching 13 bases. This CDR3 is built from 15 residues. The trim removed 10 bases at V and 2 bases at J, leaving 6 bases unmatched. Germline CDR1 reads ENHRY; CDR2 reads SYGVKD. The CDR3 DNA reads as TGTGCCACCTCCGGGACTAGCGGGGTCACAGATACGCAGTATTTT. Residues: CATSGTSGVTDTQYF.

This clonotype was seen ten or more times. This chain uses TRBV4-3 with TRBJ2-1; D is ambiguous. The CDR3 has 15 amino acids. The V end lost 0 bases, the J end lost 4 bases, and 10 bases lay between the germline ends. Germline CDR1 LGHNA, CDR2 YSLEER. The chain's CDR3 is CASSQDSGAYNEQFF. The CDR3, as DNA: TGCGCCAGCAGCCAAGACTCAGGAGCTTACAATGAGCAGTTCTTC.